The 30 T cell receptor beta chains given below trace back to one sample, sequenced in a study of blood T cells in healthy people across ages. Primers used in a second PCR of roughly 7 to 12 cycles were a sample-barcoded 5' primer and a J-beta primer mix. One entry per CDR3 protein, called by TCRdb with MiXCR from the 5' RACE reads. This table has 540,000 or so distinct CDR3 sequences, 25% to 30% appearing once. The sample was blood. The source is a woman aged 70-85 years in good health.

This clonotype was detected only a few times. At one of its ends the junction is not consistent with the germline gene, which may arise from a read error. The chain employs TRBV5-1 and TRBJ2-5, with no clear D. The germline V gene encodes CDR1 SGHRS and CDR2 YFSETQ. This CDR3 comprises 12 residues. The CDR3 DNA follows: TGCGCCAGCAGCTTGGGACCAGGCGAATATCACTTC. Its protein is CASSLGPGEYHF. The full variable domain, rest sourced from reference TRBV5-1 and TRBJ2-5, is KAGVTQTPRYLIKTRGQQVTLSCSPISGHRSVSWYQQTPGQGLQFLFEYFSETQRNKGNFPGRFSGRQFSNSRSEMNVSTLELGDSALYLCASSLGPGEYHFGPGTRLLVL.

The chain carries TRBV5-1 and TRBJ2-7; 7 bases are shared with TRBD1. V was pared by 2 bases and J by 0 bases, with 8 bases of the junction left unmatched. The CDR3 has 16 residues. Germline CDR1 reads SGHRS; CDR2 reads YFSETQ. The CDR3 region is CASSFLLQGSSYEQYF. The CDR3 DNA sequence: TGCGCCAGCAGCTTCCTCCTACAGGGGAGCTCCTACGAGCAGTACTTC.

CDR3 in DNA: TGCGCCAGCAGCCAACAAACACAGGGGGCTAACTATGGCTACACCTTC. It encodes CASSQQTQGANYGYTF. V and J are TRBV4-1 and TRBJ1-2; TRBD1 aligns across 8 bases. The J segment lost 0 bases and the V segment lost 2 bases, leaving 5 bases of the junction unmatched. Germline V gene lookup returns CDR1 MGHRA and CDR2 YSYEKL. There are 16 residues in the CDR3.

V usage is TRBV11-3 and J usage is TRBJ2-3; no clear D. This CDR3 has 13 amino acids. V shed 1 base and J shed 10 bases, with 12 bases lying between them. Germline V gene data show CDR1 as SGHNT and CDR2 as YENEEA. CDR3 sequence reads: CASSLGGWDAQYF. CDR3 sequence (DNA): TGTGCCAGCAGCTTAGGGGGATGGGATGCGCAGTATTTT.

This clonotype has at least ten counts. V usage is TRBV29-1 and J usage is TRBJ2-5, with 7 bases that match TRBD2. V lost 5 bases to trimming and J lost 2 bases; unmatched junction nucleotides: 5. The germline V gene encodes CDR1 SQVTM and CDR2 ANQGSEA. The CDR3 has 13 residues. In nucleotides, the CDR3 is TGCAGCGTTTACGAGCGGGGACAAGAGACCCAGTACTTC. Its protein is CSVYERGQETQYF.

The chain is built from TRBV6-2 or TRBV6-3 and TRBJ2-2; tentatively, D is TRBD1 (6 bases). Trimming stripped 6 bases from V and 4 bases from J, with 12 bases between. The germline gives CDR1 MNHEY, CDR2 SVGEGT. The CDR3 runs to 14 residues. The CDR3 region is CASRETGSTGELFF. CDR3 sequence (DNA): TGTGCCAGCAGAGAGACAGGATCCACCGGGGAGCTGTTTTTT.

This clonotype has just a few counts. The V and J genes are TRBV20-1 and TRBJ2-5, with 12 bases fitting TRBD2. After removal of 5 bases from V and 11 bases from J, the junction contained 12 bases not matched to a gene. Germline values: CDR1 DFQATT, CDR2 SNEGSKA (reference sequence). The CDR3 loop spans 14 amino acids. CDR3 in amino acids: CSASRTSGEGLQYF. CDR3 nucleotide sequence: TGCAGTGCTTCACGGACTAGCGGGGAGGGTCTTCAGTACTTC.

The table lists this clonotype with a few counts. The rearrangement joins TRBV7-6 to TRBJ1-3, with unresolved D. This CDR3 is built from 12 residues. Germline assignment: CDR1 SGHVS and CDR2 FNYEAQ. Trimming removed 5 bases from V and 8 bases from J, with 10 bases in between. The CDR3 protein is CASSPTMDTIYF. CDR3 coding DNA: TGTGCCAGCAGCCCGACCATGGACACCATATATTTT.

This clonotype was detected only a few times. V gene TRBV18 combines with J gene TRBJ1-6, with a possible D match to TRBD1 (6 bases). The ends were cut back, 4 bases at V and 7 bases at J, with 11 bases in the middle. The CDR3 spans 14 residues. Germline V CDR1 and CDR2: KGHSH, LQKENI. CDR3 residues: CASSLQGRNSPLHF. In nucleotides, the CDR3 is TGTGCCAGCTCACTTCAGGGGAGGAATTCACCCCTCCACTTT.

The V gene is TRBV27, the J gene TRBJ1-1, with D perhaps TRBD1 (5 bases). Germline CDR1 reads MNHEY; CDR2 reads SMNVEV (reference sequence). Trimming took 5 bases from V and 6 from J, leaving 13 bases between them. CDR3 length equals 13 residues. Here the CDR3 reads CASSRGVWAEAFF. The CDR3 nucleotides read TGTGCCAGCAGTAGAGGGGTATGGGCTGAAGCTTTCTTT.

The rearrangement links TRBV7-9 to TRBJ2-1; 13 bases are shared with TRBD2. V lost 2 bases and J lost 3; bases outside the gene matches: 13. The germline gives CDR1 SEHNR, CDR2 FQNEAQ (reference sequence). The CDR3 is 20 amino acids. In DNA form, the CDR3 reads TGTGCCAGCAGCTTAACCCCCGGGACTAGCGGGAAAGGAGGCTACAATGAGCAGTTCTTC. The encoded protein is CASSLTPGTSGKGGYNEQFF.

This clonotype was seen a handful of times. This chain links TRBV7-2 with TRBJ1-6; D not resolved. Germline values: CDR1 SGHTA, CDR2 FQGNSA. The CDR3 is made up of 16 amino acids. Trimming removed 1 base from V and 5 bases from J, with 12 bases in between. Written as DNA, the CDR3 is TGTGCCAGCAGCTTAGAGGTTAGACCAAATAATTCACCCCTCCACTTT. Amino acid sequence: CASSLEVRPNNSPLHF.

The chain links TRBV2 to TRBJ1-5, with a weak D call TRBD1 (5 bases). The CDR3 is made up of 14 amino acids. Trimming pared 4 bases from V and 3 bases from J, leaving 10 bases between. CDR1 SNHLY and CDR2 FYNNEI come from the germline V gene. This CDR3 is CASSGGTSNQPQHF. The CDR3, as DNA: TGTGCCAGCAGTGGAGGGACCTCCAATCAGCCCCAGCATTTT.

V gene TRBV9 combines with J gene TRBJ2-1; D possibly uses TRBD1 or TRBD2 (6 bases each). With 4 bases removed from V and 7 bases from J, the gap between germline ends came to 18 bases. Germline CDR1 and CDR2: SGDLS and YYNGEE. This CDR3 has 15 amino acids. CDR3 sequence: CASSPKQGRRNEQFF. CDR3 DNA sequence: TGTGCCAGCAGCCCAAAGCAGGGGAGGAGGAATGAGCAGTTCTTC.

A word on this clonotype: Compared with germline, one end of the junction differs, possibly owing to a read error. The chain couples TRBV6-6 to TRBJ1-3, with 9 bases that match TRBD1. The CDR3 spans 16 residues. Germline CDR1 reads MNHNY; CDR2 reads SVGAGI (reference sequence). CDR3 DNA sequence: TGTGCCAGCAGTTACCCGGATTGGGACAGGGCAAACACCATACATTTT. Its protein is CASSYPDWDRANTIHF.

The table lists this clonotype with a few counts. This chain uses TRBV30 with TRBJ2-2; D is ambiguous. From germline, CDR1 is GTSNPN and CDR2 SVGIG (reference sequence). Trimming left V 4 bases short and J 2 bases short, with 11 bases between. The CDR3 totals 14 residues. In DNA form, the CDR3 reads TGTGCCTGGATACCGGGTTATAACACCGGGGAGCTGTTTTTT. It specifies CAWIPGYNTGELFF.

J is TRBJ1-5 and V is TRBV6-2 or TRBV6-3, with 7 bases fitting TRBD1. V shed 6 bases and J 7 bases; nucleotides not matched to a gene: 9. Germline V gene lookup returns CDR1 MNHEY and CDR2 SVGEGT. This CDR3 spans 14 amino acids. CDR3 coding DNA: TGTGCCAGCAGCCACGACAGGGAGTTACAGCCCCAGCATTTT. Its translation is CASSHDRELQPQHF.

V usage is TRBV5-5 and J usage is TRBJ1-5; D may be TRBD1 (6 bases). The CDR3 sequence is 16 residues long. CDR1 and CDR2 (germline): SGHKS, YYEKEE (reference sequence). V was pared by 2 bases and J by 0 bases, with 12 bases between. The CDR3 sequence: CASSLRQDHSNQPQHF. The DNA for the CDR3 is TGTGCCAGCAGCTTAAGACAGGACCATAGCAATCAGCCCCAGCATTTT.

This clonotype was observed a handful of times. The rearrangement joins TRBV5-1 to TRBJ1-6; 9 bases match TRBD1. Looked up from germline, CDR1 is SGHRS and CDR2 is YFSETQ. J was trimmed by 7 bases and V by 4 bases; bases with no gene match: 3. The CDR3 totals 14 residues. CDR3 sequence: CASSTGQGNSPLHF. Written as DNA, the CDR3 is TGCGCCAGCAGCACGGGACAGGGAAATTCACCCCTCCACTTT.

As for this clonotype: This may be a read error, as it is one base from a much larger clone. The CDR3 region is CASSVAKNIQYF. The CDR3 bases are TGTGCCAGCAGCGTAGCCAAAAACATTCAGTACTTC. The chain couples TRBV11-2 to TRBJ2-4; no firm D call. Deletions cut 5 bases from V and 0 bases from J, with 2 bases between. CDR3 size: 12 residues. Germline V gene data show CDR1 as SGHAT and CDR2 as FQNNGV. Full variable domain (missing parts from reference TRBV11-2 and TRBJ2-4): EAGVAQSPRYKIIEKRQSVAFWCNPISGHATLYWYQQILGQGPKLLIQFQNNGVVDDSQLPKDRFSAERLKGVDSTLKIQPAKLEDSAVYLCASSVAKNIQYFGAGTRLSVL.

The CDR3: CAISAPNGANVLTF. CDR3 DNA: TGTGCCATCAGTGCACCAAATGGGGCCAACGTCCTGACTTTC. The chain employs TRBV10-3 and TRBJ2-6; D is unresolved. Germline V gene data show CDR1 as ENHRY and CDR2 as SYGVKD. The CDR3 sequence is 14 residues long. Trimming stripped 4 bases from V and 3 bases from J, with 7 bases between.

The rearrangement uses TRBV24-1 and TRBJ2-3; D uncertain. V was shortened by 3 bases and J by 0 bases, with 6 bases between the two germline ends. The CDR3 totals 14 residues. The germline gives CDR1 KGHDR, CDR2 SFDVKD. The CDR3 region has the DNA TGTGCCACCAGTGATGCGGACAGCACAGATACGCAGTATTTT. It translates to CATSDADSTDTQYF.

The table lists this clonotype with a few counts. The chain joins TRBV12-3 or TRBV12-4 to TRBJ2-5; 10 bases are shared with TRBD1. This CDR3 comprises 14 residues. V gave up 6 bases and J gave up 11 bases; unmatched junction bases: 12. The CDR3 loop is CASRSGTGVREQYF. The CDR3 bases are TGTGCCAGCAGGTCCGGGACAGGGGTTCGAGAGCAGTACTTC.

The chain recombines TRBV20-1 with TRBJ2-5; D remains unclear. Germline-derived CDR1 and CDR2 are DFQATT and SNEGSKA (reference sequence). V lost 4 bases and J 5 bases, leaving 11 bases between the germline ends. CDR3 length: 12 amino acids. CDR3 sequence (DNA): TGCAGTGCTATTACCGGCAGGGAGACCCAGTACTTC. Protein sequence: CSAITGRETQYF.

This chain links TRBV7-2 with TRBJ2-5; TRBD1 is a possible D gene (5 bases). The DNA end is more similar to TRBJ2-1, so the J call may be wrong. This CDR3 is 15 amino acids long. CDR1 and CDR2 (germline): SGHTA, FQGNSA. In nucleotides, the CDR3 is TGTGCCAGCAGCTTTTTTCAGGGTGTCTACAATGAGCAGTTCTTC. It is translated as CASSFFQGVYNEQFF.

This clonotype came up a few times. The V gene is TRBV4-2, the J gene TRBJ2-6; D is possibly TRBD1 or TRBD2 (5 bases each). The CDR3 loop spans 18 amino acids. Trimming removed 3 bases at V and 4 bases at J, with 19 bases between. CDR1 and CDR2 (germline): LGHNA, YNFKEQ. CDR3 coding DNA: TGTGCCAGCAGCCACGTTTCCAGGGACGCCCTGGGGGCCAACGTCCTGACTTTC. It yields the protein CASSHVSRDALGANVLTF.

The DNA of the CDR3 is TGTGCCAGCAGTTACTCCCAAGGAGACATTCAGTACTTC. It codes for CASSYSQGDIQYF. The chain employs TRBV6-5 and TRBJ2-4; D not resolved. The length of the CDR3 is 13 residues. V dropped 0 bases and J dropped 8 bases, with 8 bases sitting between them. Germline CDR1 and CDR2: MNHEY and SVGAGI.

J is TRBJ2-3 and V is TRBV20-1, with D unresolved. The germline V gene encodes CDR1 DFQATT and CDR2 SNEGSKA (reference sequence). The CDR3 spans 12 residues. V was cut by 5 bases and J by 2 bases, with 8 bases left in between. CDR3 sequence (DNA): TGCAGTGCTCGCCCCCTCACAGATACGCAGTATTTT. Protein sequence: CSARPLTDTQYF.

This clonotype showed up many times. The chain couples TRBV12-3 or TRBV12-4 to TRBJ2-3, with 7 nucleotides matching TRBD2. Germline trimming cut 6 bases from V and 2 bases from J; bases unmatched to any gene: 2. This CDR3 has 13 amino acids. CDR3 sequence reads: CASSRDYTDTQYF. Written as DNA, the CDR3 is TGTGCCAGCAGCCGGGACTACACAGATACGCAGTATTTT.

Only a few counts were recorded for this clonotype. The chain links TRBV4-3 to TRBJ2-3, with D possibly TRBD2 on 7 matching bases. Trimming stripped 4 bases from V and 0 bases from J, with 11 bases between. Germline CDR1 reads LGHNA; CDR2 reads YSLEER. There are 15 residues in the CDR3. Written as DNA, the CDR3 is TGCGCCAGCAGCCGCTCGGGGGGCAGCACAGATACGCAGTATTTT. Translated: CASSRSGGSTDTQYF.